Included here is one T cell receptor beta chain sequence, with context. This specimen comes from a study of early T cells in non-severe SARS-CoV-2 infection. Study overall: The sequenced material was bulk RNA from unsorted whole blood, and its chains were unpaired.

CDR3 size: 14 residues. V shed 5 bases and J 3 bases; nucleotides not matched to a gene: 4. TCRdb redid the calling of the 5' RACE reads with MiXCR, one entry per CDR3 protein. The data show tens of thousands of distinct CDR3 sequences, roughly a tenth seen once. The sample in question was whole blood, obtained at baseline. The V gene is TRBV12-3 or TRBV12-4, the J gene TRBJ2-1, with 7 bases aligning to TRBD2. This clonotype was obtained from an adult who was a healthcare worker with PCR-confirmed SARS-CoV-2 infection or an uninfected control (not recorded which). CDR3: CASSKAGLYNEQFF. The CDR3 DNA is TGTGCCAGCAGTAAAGCGGGACTCTACAATGAGCAGTTCTTC.